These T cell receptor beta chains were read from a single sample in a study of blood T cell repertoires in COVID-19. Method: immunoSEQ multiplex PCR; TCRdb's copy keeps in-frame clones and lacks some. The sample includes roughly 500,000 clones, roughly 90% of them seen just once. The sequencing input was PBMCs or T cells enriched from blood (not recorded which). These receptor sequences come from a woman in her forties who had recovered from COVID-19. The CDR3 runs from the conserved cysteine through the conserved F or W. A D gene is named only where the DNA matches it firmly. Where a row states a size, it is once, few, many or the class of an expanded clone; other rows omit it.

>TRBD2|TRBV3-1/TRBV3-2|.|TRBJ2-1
TGTGCCAGCAGCCCCCCACTAGCGGGCCACCTTGGGCAGTTCTTC
CASSPPLAGHLGQFF
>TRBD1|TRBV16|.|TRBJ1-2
TGTGCCAGCAGCCAGGGGACAGGGATCGGCTACACCTTC
CASSQGTGIGYTF
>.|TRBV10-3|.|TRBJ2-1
TGTGCCATCACTGGACAGCCGTACAATGAGCAGTTCTTC
CAITGQPYNEQFF
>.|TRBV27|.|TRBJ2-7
TGTGCCAGCAGTCCTCACAGGACACTCTACGAGCAGTACTTC
CASSPHRTLYEQYF
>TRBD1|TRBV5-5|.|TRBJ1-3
TGTGCCAGCAGCAGTACCCTGACAGGGCCGGGCTCTGGAAACACCATATATTTT
CASSSTLTGPGSGNTIYF
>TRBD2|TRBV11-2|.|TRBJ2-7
TGTGCCAGCAGCCCTCCCGCGACTAGCGGCGAGCAGTACTTC
CASSPPATSGEQYF
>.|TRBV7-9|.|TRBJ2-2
TGTGCCAGCAGCTTAGTAGCGAGAGACACCGGGGAGCTGTTTTTT
CASSLVARDTGELFF
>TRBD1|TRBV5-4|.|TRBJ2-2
TGTGCCAGCAGCTTGTACCAGGGGGCGAACACCGGGGAGCTGTTTTTT
CASSLYQGANTGELFF
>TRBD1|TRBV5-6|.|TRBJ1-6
TGTGCCAGCAGCTTGGCCTTAACCGGGACAGGGGTTTCACCCCTCCACTTT
CASSLALTGTGVSPLHF
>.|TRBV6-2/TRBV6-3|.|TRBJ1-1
TGTGCCAGCAGCCGGGGACTGACGAACACTGAAGCTTTCTTT
CASSRGLTNTEAFF
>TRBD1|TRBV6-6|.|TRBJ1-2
TGTGCCAGCACTCGGACAGGGAACTATGGCTACACCTTC
CASTRTGNYGYTF
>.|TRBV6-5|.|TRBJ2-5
TGTGCCAGCAGTTACTCGGGTAGCGGAGGGGAGACCCAGTACTTC
CASSYSGSGGETQYF
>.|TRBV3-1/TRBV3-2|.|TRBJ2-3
TGTGCCAGCAGCCATCGACTAACAGGGACAGATACGCAGTATTTT
CASSHRLTGTDTQYF
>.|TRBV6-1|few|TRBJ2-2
TGTGCCAGCAGTGGGCCAACAGGGAGGAACACCGGGGAGCTGTTTTTT
CASSGPTGRNTGELFF
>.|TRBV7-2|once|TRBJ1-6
TGTGCCAGCAGCTTAGGGCTTCTAGGCCGATTATATAATTCACCCCTCCACTTT
CASSLGLLGRLYNSPLHF
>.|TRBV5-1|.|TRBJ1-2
TGCGCCAGCAGCTTGGCCTCGGGGGGCTATGGCTACACCTTC
CASSLASGGYGYTF
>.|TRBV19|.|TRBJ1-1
TGTGCCAGTAGTATGGTCCCGGGCACTGAAGCTTTCTTT
CASSMVPGTEAFF
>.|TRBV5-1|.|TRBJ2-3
TGCGCCAGCGCGAGATCACAGGGTACTGCAGATACGCAGTATTTT
CASARSQGTADTQYF
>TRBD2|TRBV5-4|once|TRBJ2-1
TGTGCCAGCAGCTTGCTAGCGGGAGTGCCGAGTGAGCAGTTCTTC
CASSLLAGVPSEQFF
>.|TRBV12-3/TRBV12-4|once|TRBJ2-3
TGTGCCAGCAGCCTAATCACGGGTGTGCAGTATTTT
CASSLITGVQYF
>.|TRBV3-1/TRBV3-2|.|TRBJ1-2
TGTGCCAGCAGCCAAGGGTTAGGGAGGGTGAACTATGGCTACACCTTC
CASSQGLGRVNYGYTF
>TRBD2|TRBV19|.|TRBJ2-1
TGTGCCAGTAGTATTTCCGCGGGGGGGAGCTCCTACAATGAGCAGTTCTTC
CASSISAGGSSYNEQFF
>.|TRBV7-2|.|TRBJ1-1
TGTGCCAGCAGCACCGTTGGAGGGACTAAGAACACTGAAGCTTTCTTT
CASSTVGGTKNTEAFF